What follows are 29 T cell receptor beta chains derived from one specimen sequenced in a study of blood T cell repertoires in COVID-19. The protocol was immunoSEQ multiplex PCR, while the TCRdb copy is restricted to in-frame clones and leaves out a portion. The data contain around 140,000 clones, 75% to 90% of them singletons. The material sequenced was peripheral blood. These TCRs come from a man in his late teens or twenties with COVID-19, enrolled during active disease.

This sequence joins TRBV7-9 and TRBJ2-5, with D possibly TRBD2 on 6 matching bases. Germline V lookup: CDR1 SEHNR, CDR2 FQNEAQ (reference sequence). The ends were cut back, 1 base at V and 5 bases at J, with 11 bases in the middle. There are 14 residues in the CDR3. The CDR3 DNA follows: TGTGCCAGCAGCTTAGGGGCAGGGAGGGAGACCCAGTACTTC. Its protein product is CASSLGAGRETQYF.

This chain links TRBV6-1 with TRBJ2-1; TRBD2 aligns across 7 bases. J was trimmed by 4 bases and V by 1 base; bases with no gene match: 7. This CDR3 is built from 16 residues. CDR1 MNHNS and CDR2 SASEGT come from the germline V gene. CDR3: CASSEDPPSGYNEQFF. The DNA for the CDR3 is TGTGCCAGCAGTGAAGATCCCCCTAGCGGTTACAATGAGCAGTTCTTC.

The chain is built from TRBV7-2 and TRBJ2-1; 7 bases are shared with TRBD1. Germline V gives CDR1 SGHTA, CDR2 FQGNSA. The CDR3 runs to 15 residues. With 6 bases clipped from V and 2 bases from J, the junction kept 7 bases outside the gene matches. CDR3 sequence (DNA): TGTGCCAGCAGATTCGACAGGGAACCCTACAATGAGCAGTTCTTC. Amino acids: CASRFDREPYNEQFF. Using reference TRBV7-2 and TRBJ2-1 for the parts outside the CDR3, the full variable domain is GAGVSQSPSNKVTEKGKDVELRCDPISGHTALYWYRQSLGQGLEFLIYFQGNSAPDKSGLPSDRFSAERTGGSVSTLTIQRTQQEDSAVYLCASRFDREPYNEQFFGPGTRLTVL.

Remarks on this clone: The same CDR3 arises from other DNA sequences in this sample as well. The chain couples TRBV5-1 to TRBJ1-1, with a weak D call TRBD1 (5 bases). CDR1 is SGHRS and CDR2 is YFSETQ in the germline V gene. With 0 bases removed from V and 1 base from J, the gap between germline ends came to 7 bases. The CDR3 has 14 residues. The CDR3 DNA is TGCGCCAGCAGCTTGGCCGGGGGGAACACTGAAGCTTTCTTT. It encodes CASSLAGGNTEAFF.

This clone was seen a single time. At one end the junction does not follow the germline gene, possibly because of a read error. The gene calls are TRBV19 and TRBJ1-4; 10 bases agree with TRBD1. Germline CDR1 is LNHDA and CDR2 is SQIVND (reference sequence). CDR3 length equals 15 residues. The CDR3 spells CASSSRQGAEEKLLF. Written as DNA, the CDR3 is TGTGCCAGTAGTAGCCGACAGGGGGCGGAAGAAAAACTGCTTTTT.

The count of this clone is one. The chain uses TRBV6-6 and TRBJ2-7, with D maybe TRBD1 (6 bases). CDR3 length equals 15 residues. The ends were cut back, 4 bases at V and 0 bases at J, with 13 bases in the middle. The germline V gene has CDR1 MNHNY and CDR2 SVGAGI (reference sequence). The CDR3 DNA reads TGTGCCAGCAGTTCCGGGACATTGCTCTCCTACGAGCAGTACTTC. This translates into CASSSGTLLSYEQYF.

The J gene is TRBJ2-5, the V gene TRBV27; D is undetermined. The V end lost 3 bases, the J end lost 2 bases, and 13 bases lay between the germline ends. CDR3 length: 15 amino acids. Germline V gene lookup returns CDR1 MNHEY and CDR2 SMNVEV (reference sequence). CDR3 nucleotides: TGTGCCAGCAGTTTTCGTCTCGGGTCACAAGAGACCCAGTACTTC. This translates into CASSFRLGSQETQYF.

The chain employs TRBV5-1 and TRBJ2-3, with a possible D match to TRBD1 (5 bases). Germline assignment: CDR1 SGHRS and CDR2 YFSETQ. V was cut by 2 bases and J by 4 bases, with 11 bases left in between. CDR3 length equals 14 residues. The CDR3 reads CASSFIRGADTQYF. The CDR3 nucleotides are TGCGCCAGCAGCTTTATAAGGGGCGCAGATACGCAGTATTTT.

Only one count was recorded for this clone. The genes are TRBV28 and TRBJ1-2; 9 bases are shared with TRBD1. V gave up 5 bases and J gave up 2 bases; unmatched junction bases: 9. CDR1 is MDHEN and CDR2 is SYDVKM in the germline V gene. The CDR3 extends over 16 amino acids. DNA for the CDR3: TGTGCCAGCAGTCTCGTCCCGGGACAGGGAAACTATGGCTACACCTTC. Amino acids: CASSLVPGQGNYGYTF.

The chain combines TRBV11-2 with TRBJ1-4; 9 nucleotides line up with TRBD1. The germline V gene has CDR1 SGHAT and CDR2 FQNNGV. V lost 3 bases to trimming and J lost 8 bases; unmatched junction nucleotides: 7. The CDR3 covers 15 residues. DNA for the CDR3: TGTGCCAGCAGCTTCAATAGACAGGGGGGGGAAAAACTGTTTTTT. It is translated as CASSFNRQGGEKLFF.

The chain carries TRBV30 and TRBJ2-2, with D perhaps matching TRBD2 (6 bases). Germline V gene lookup returns CDR1 GTSNPN and CDR2 SVGIG (reference sequence). This CDR3 is built from 15 residues. V was shortened by 5 bases and J by 2 bases, with 15 bases between the two germline ends. The DNA of the CDR3 is TGTGCCTGGGGCCCTGGACTACTCAACACCGGGGAGCTGTTTTTT. It codes for CAWGPGLLNTGELFF.

For this clone: The junction and the germline gene differ at one end; a read error may be behind it. The chain couples TRBV7-7 to TRBJ1-1; 7 nucleotides line up with TRBD1. This CDR3 is 15 amino acids long. The germline V gene encodes CDR1 SSHAT and CDR2 FNYEAQ (reference sequence). This chain's CDR3 is CASSPATGTDTEAFF. The CDR3 DNA sequence: TGTGCTAGCAGCCCGGCGACAGGGACGGACACTGAAGCTTTCTTT.

The genes are TRBV28 and TRBJ2-5, with TRBD2 matching 8 bases. V lost 4 bases and J lost 9; bases outside the gene matches: 7. The CDR3 loop spans 13 amino acids. Germline values: CDR1 MDHEN, CDR2 SYDVKM. The CDR3 DNA reads as TGTGCCAGCAGTTCGGGGGGGGCTCGGGCCCAGTACTTC. Its translation: CASSSGGARAQYF.

The chain employs TRBV10-3 and TRBJ2-3; 9 positions match TRBD1. CDR1 ENHRY and CDR2 SYGVKD come from the germline V gene. The V and J ends lost 11 bases and 1 base, in that order; junction bases with no gene match: 10. This CDR3 has 15 residues. The CDR3, as DNA: TGTGCCTCGATGTCACAGGGGGCTGGCACAGATACGCAGTATTTT. Its protein product is CASMSQGAGTDTQYF.

The table lists this clone with a few counts. V gene TRBV7-9 combines with J gene TRBJ2-7; 13 bases line up with TRBD2. CDR1 is SEHNR and CDR2 is FQNEAQ in the germline V gene (reference sequence). With 5 bases clipped from V and 5 bases from J, the junction kept 6 bases outside the gene matches. This CDR3 region has 15 residues. CDR3 nucleotides: TGTGCCAGCAGCGGGGGGACTAGCGGGAACCACGAGCAGTACTTC. Its translation is CASSGGTSGNHEQYF.

This clone was seen a few times. This chain uses TRBV24-1 with TRBJ2-7; TRBD1 matches at 8 bases. CDR1 and CDR2 (germline): KGHDR, SFDVKD. The V segment lost 4 bases and the J segment 4 bases; nucleotides outside the gene matches: 8. The CDR3 totals 15 residues. The CDR3 DNA is TGTGCCACCAGTGAAGCCGGGACAGGTAATTACGAGCAGTACTTC. This codes for CATSEAGTGNYEQYF.

CDR3 DNA sequence: TGTGCCAGCAGCTTCCAGGACTACCCAAGTGACACTGAAGCTTTCTTT. This encodes CASSFQDYPSDTEAFF. The chain uses TRBV5-4 and TRBJ1-1, with D unclear. V lost 2 bases and J 3 bases, leaving 17 bases between the germline ends. Germline-derived CDR1 and CDR2 are SGHNT and YYREEE (reference sequence). This CDR3 is 16 amino acids long.

J is TRBJ2-3 and V is TRBV6-4; the D gene is possibly TRBD2 (5 bases). There are 14 residues in the CDR3. Germline values: CDR1 MRHNA, CDR2 SNTAGT. V was cut by 4 bases and J by 4 bases, with 12 bases left in between. This CDR3 reads CASSGAEESDTQYF. As DNA, the CDR3 is TGTGCCAGCAGTGGAGCGGAGGAATCAGATACGCAGTATTTT.

J is TRBJ2-1 and V is TRBV9; TRBD2 matches at 13 bases. This CDR3 has 15 residues. The junction had 3 bases not matched to a gene; V was cut back by 0 bases and J by 9 bases. CDR1 is SGDLS, CDR2 YYNGEE, per germline. This CDR3 reads CASSVGLAGGGEQFF. The CDR3 DNA reads TGTGCCAGCAGCGTAGGACTAGCGGGGGGAGGTGAGCAGTTCTTC.

On this clone itself: Germline and junction disagree at one end, which may indicate a read error. V gene TRBV7-7 combines with J gene TRBJ1-1, with D unresolved. Germline V CDR1 and CDR2: SSHAT, FNYEAQ (reference sequence). CDR3 size: 13 residues. CDR3 sequence reads: CASSLQVNTEAFF. In DNA form, the CDR3 reads TGTGCTAGCAGCTTGCAGGTTAACACTGAAGCTTTCTTT.

This clone was recorded once. The chain combines TRBV2 with TRBJ1-1; TRBD1 matches at 7 bases. Germline V CDR1 and CDR2: SNHLY, FYNNEI. CDR3 size: 13 residues. Trimming removed 6 bases from V and 1 base from J; junction bases left unmatched: 2. The chain's CDR3 is CASRSGGNTEAFF. The CDR3 nucleotides read TGTGCCAGCAGGTCAGGGGGGAACACTGAAGCTTTCTTT.

The chain uses TRBV23-1 and TRBJ2-7; perhaps TRBD1 as D (6 bases). TRBV23-1 is labeled an ORF, and its function is uncertain. The CDR3 spans 15 residues. Trimming cost V 4 bases and J 4 bases, with 17 bases left between them. CDR3 sequence reads: CASSLPQGTWYEQYF. In DNA, the CDR3 is TGCGCCAGCAGTCTGCCACAGGGTACCTGGTACGAGCAGTACTTC.

The chain is built from TRBV7-6 and TRBJ2-5, with a weak D call TRBD1 (6 bases). Germline V lookup: CDR1 SGHVS, CDR2 FNYEAQ. The CDR3 contains 15 residues. Trimming took off 5 bases at V and 2 bases at J, with 15 bases between the two ends. CDR3 loop: CASSVNRDKQETQYF. The CDR3 DNA is TGTGCCAGCAGCGTAAACCGGGACAAGCAAGAGACCCAGTACTTC.

The chain recombines TRBV28 with TRBJ1-1, with TRBD1 as a possible D gene (5 bases). Germline V gene lookup returns CDR1 MDHEN and CDR2 SYDVKM. V shed 4 bases and J shed 1 base, with 10 bases lying between them. The CDR3 covers 14 residues. CDR3 DNA sequence: TGTGCCAGCAGTTGGGCCACAGGGAACACTGAAGCTTTCTTT. Its protein is CASSWATGNTEAFF.

A few counts support this clone. This chain connects TRBV4-3 to TRBJ2-7, with 12 bases lining up with TRBD2. Germline-derived CDR1 and CDR2 are LGHNA and YSLEER. V shed 3 bases and J 7 bases; nucleotides not matched to a gene: 7. The CDR3 extends over 15 amino acids. CDR3 nucleotide sequence: TGCGCCAGCAGCCAGAGGACTAGCGGGATGTGGGAGCAGTACTTC. This sequence encodes CASSQRTSGMWEQYF.

The chain couples TRBV6-1 to TRBJ1-6, with D unresolved. Germline CDR1 is MNHNS and CDR2 is SASEGT. The CDR3 covers 15 residues. V lost 0 bases, J lost 11 bases, and 14 bases lay in between. Written as DNA, the CDR3 is TGTGCCAGCAGTGAAGCGGGCAGGTCTATCGCACCCCTCCACTTT. It specifies CASSEAGRSIAPLHF.

There are a few counts of this clone. CDR3 protein: CASSEGRLAGGTYEQYF. The CDR3 region has the DNA TGTGCCAGCAGTGAAGGGAGACTAGCGGGAGGTACCTACGAGCAGTACTTC. J is TRBJ2-7 and V is TRBV2, with TRBD2 identical over 13 bases. Losses at the gene ends were 1 base for V and 2 bases for J; bases not matched to a gene: 5. Germline lookup yields CDR1 SNHLY and CDR2 FYNNEI. This CDR3 spans 17 amino acids.

The chain couples TRBV9 to TRBJ2-7; TRBD1 agrees at 7 bases. The CDR3 is made up of 14 amino acids. Germline trimming cut 4 bases from V and 2 bases from J; bases unmatched to any gene: 6. Germline loops: CDR1 SGDLS, CDR2 YYNGEE. The CDR3 spells CASSPRQGPYEQYF. The CDR3 DNA reads TGTGCCAGCAGCCCCCGACAGGGACCCTACGAGCAGTACTTC.

The J gene is TRBJ2-1, the V gene TRBV18; TRBD1 aligns across 7 bases. V gave up 3 bases and J gave up 5 bases; unmatched junction bases: 4. CDR3 size: 14 residues. Germline V gives CDR1 KGHSH, CDR2 LQKENI. CDR3 DNA: TGTGCCAGCTCACCTGGGACAGCAGACAATGAGCAGTTCTTC. Protein: CASSPGTADNEQFF. The variable domain in full, with the rest retrieved from reference TRBV18 and TRBJ2-1, is NAGVMQNPRHLVRRRGQEARLRCSPMKGHSHVYWYRQLPEEGLKFMVYLQKENIIDESGMPKERFSAEFPKEGPSILRIQQVVRGDSAAYFCASSPGTADNEQFFGPGTRLTVL.